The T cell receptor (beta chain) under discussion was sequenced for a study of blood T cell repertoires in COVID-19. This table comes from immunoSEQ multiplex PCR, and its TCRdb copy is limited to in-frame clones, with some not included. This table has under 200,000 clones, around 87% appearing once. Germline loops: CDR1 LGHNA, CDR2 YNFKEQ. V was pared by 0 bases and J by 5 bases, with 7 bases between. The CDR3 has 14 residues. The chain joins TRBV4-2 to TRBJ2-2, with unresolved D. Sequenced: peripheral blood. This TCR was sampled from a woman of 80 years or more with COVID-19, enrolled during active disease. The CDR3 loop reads CASSQDSRTGELFF. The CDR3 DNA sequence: TGTGCCAGCAGCCAAGATTCCAGGACCGGGGAGCTGTTTTTT.